This T cell receptor (beta chain) originates from a study of OX40 agonist ivuxolimab in advanced cancers. Study-level points and caveats: Both CD4+ and CD8+ T cell populations in blood had undergone clonal expansion by week 6 at 0.1 to 3.0 mg/kg. The authors did not determine the antigen specificity of the expanded peripheral T cells.

As to this clone: Its antigen is as yet unknown.

Clones were read by immunoSEQ multiplex PCR, and TCRdb kept only the in-frame ones, dropping some. The sample lists 70,000 to 90,000 clones, 85% to 90% occurring once. With V trimmed by 8 bases and J by 2 bases, 3 bases remained unmatched. The CDR3 has 13 residues. Germline assignment: CDR1 MNHNS and CDR2 SASEGT. The rearrangement uses TRBV6-1 and TRBJ2-7, with 10 bases aligning to TRBD1. This clonotype was sampled from an adult with an advanced solid tumor such as melanoma, head and neck, liver or kidney cancer. This sample comprised CD4+ or CD8+ T cells sorted from blood, obtained in a trial of the OX40 agonist ivuxolimab. CDR3 in amino acids: CASGTGETYEQYF. The CDR3 region has the DNA TGTGCCAGCGGGACAGGGGAAACCTACGAGCAGTACTTC.